These 15 T cell receptor beta chains originate from one sample sequenced in a study of CD8 T cells in Susac syndrome. RNA amounts of about 0.45 to 1 ug underwent reverse transcription with random hexamers. TCRdb re-called the immunoSEQ multiplex PCR reads with MiXCR, one entry per CDR3 protein. The table lists 250,000 to 300,000 distinct CDR3 sequences, almost 85% of them singletons. Specimen: CD8+ T cells from PBMCs. Receptors were obtained from a human donor with multiple sclerosis.

The chain employs TRBV27 and TRBJ2-7, with 7 nucleotides matching TRBD2. Looked up from germline, CDR1 is MNHEY and CDR2 is SMNVEV (reference sequence). CDR3 length: 13 residues. V lost 5 bases, J lost 7 bases, and 8 bases stayed unmatched. CDR3 protein: CASSPGGGSEQYF. The CDR3 nucleotides are TGTGCCAGCAGTCCTGGGGGGGGATCGGAGCAGTACTTC.

This clonotype was recorded once. The V and J genes are TRBV10-3 and TRBJ1-1; D gene unclear. The CDR3 sequence is 17 residues long. V was clipped by 4 bases and J by 6 bases, with 24 bases between them. The germline gives CDR1 ENHRY, CDR2 SYGVKD. The CDR3: CAISGLGRESIRAEAFF. DNA for the CDR3: TGTGCCATCAGTGGGCTAGGGAGGGAGAGTATTCGGGCTGAAGCTTTCTTT.

The chain uses TRBV5-1 and TRBJ1-3; D call uncertain. The V and J ends lost 1 base and 4 bases respectively, with 9 bases between them. The germline gives CDR1 SGHRS, CDR2 YFSETQ. The CDR3 covers 14 residues. The CDR3 bases are TGCGCCAGCAGCTTGTGGGCGAGCGGAAACACCATATATTTT. Its translation: CASSLWASGNTIYF.

The chain carries TRBV28 and TRBJ2-1; D remains unclear. Germline CDR1 and CDR2: MDHEN and SYDVKM. This CDR3 contains 13 residues. Trimming removed 3 bases at V and 4 bases at J, with 7 bases between. The CDR3 here is CASSFHRYNEQFF. The CDR3 DNA reads TGTGCCAGCAGTTTTCACAGATACAATGAGCAGTTCTTC.

This sequence joins TRBV28 and TRBJ2-5; D possibly uses TRBD1 or TRBD2 (6 bases each). V was pared by 5 bases and J by 7 bases, with 14 bases between. This CDR3 spans 13 amino acids. Germline values: CDR1 MDHEN, CDR2 SYDVKM. The CDR3 DNA sequence: TGTGCCAGCAGTCTAGGGGGGACTGGGACCCAGTACTTC. It specifies CASSLGGTGTQYF.

This chain joins TRBV4-1 and TRBJ2-7, with 10 bases that match TRBD2. J was trimmed by 3 bases and V by 2 bases; bases with no gene match: 4. The CDR3 runs 15 residues. The germline V gene encodes CDR1 MGHRA and CDR2 YSYEKL. Written as DNA, the CDR3 is TGCGCCAGCAGCCAACTAGCGGGAGTTCGCTACGAGCAGTACTTC. Protein: CASSQLAGVRYEQYF.

The chain uses TRBV7-9 and TRBJ2-7, with 16 nucleotides matching TRBD2. Germline CDR1 SEHNR, CDR2 FQNEAQ (reference sequence). The CDR3 has 19 amino acids. Trimming cost V 5 bases and J 5 bases; bases outside gene matches: 15. The CDR3 region has the DNA TGTGCCAGCAGCCCGGGGACTAGCGGGAGGGCCTTCATTTCCGACGAGCAGTACTTC. Amino acid sequence: CASSPGTSGRAFISDEQYF.

The V gene is TRBV6-1, the J gene TRBJ2-6; the D is unclear. Between the trimmed V and J ends, which lost 6 bases and 1 base, there was a span of 16 bases. CDR3 size: 17 residues. Germline assignment: CDR1 MNHNS and CDR2 SASEGT. As DNA, the CDR3 is TGTGCCAGCAGCCCCGACGGGCTGCTTTCTGGGGCCAACGTCCTGACTTTC. It specifies CASSPDGLLSGANVLTF.

V and J are TRBV7-3 and TRBJ2-3, with TRBD2 matching 11 bases. The CDR3 is made up of 15 amino acids. The germline gives CDR1 SGHTA, CDR2 FQGTGA. V was pared by 4 bases and J by 5 bases, with 5 bases of the junction left unmatched. CDR3 bases: TGTGCCAGCAGCTCCTTAGCGGGAGGGCAAGATACGCAGTATTTT. It translates to CASSSLAGGQDTQYF.

The rearrangement uses TRBV7-2 and TRBJ2-1; D uncertain. Germline V CDR1 and CDR2: SGHTA, FQGNSA. The CDR3 is 15 residues long. Between the trimmed V and J ends, which lost 5 bases and 8 bases, there was a span of 19 bases. This CDR3 is CASSPPNRASDEQFF. The CDR3 coding sequence is TGTGCCAGCAGCCCGCCCAACCGGGCGTCCGATGAGCAGTTCTTC.

The genes are TRBV7-9 and TRBJ2-7, with TRBD2 matching 8 bases. The germline V gene encodes CDR1 SEHNR and CDR2 FQNEAQ (reference sequence). The V and J ends lost 4 bases and 5 bases, in that order; junction bases with no gene match: 7. The CDR3 is made up of 14 amino acids. CDR3 sequence (DNA): TGTGCCAGCAGCTGGCGGGGGGAGGACCACGAGCAGTACTTC. The encoded protein is CASSWRGEDHEQYF.

This rearrangement joins TRBV27 to TRBJ1-2, with 7 positions matching TRBD1. The CDR3 runs 14 residues. Germline loops: CDR1 MNHEY, CDR2 SMNVEV (reference sequence). The trim removed 6 bases at V and 0 bases at J, leaving 4 bases unmatched. The CDR3 loop is CASSHRGTNYGYTF. The CDR3 DNA follows: TGTGCCAGCAGCCACAGGGGAACTAACTATGGCTACACCTTC.

The chain has TRBV10-3 and TRBJ2-1; 8 bases are a match to TRBD2. Germline lookup yields CDR1 ENHRY and CDR2 SYGVKD. The CDR3 is made up of 15 amino acids. V gave up 11 bases and J gave up 0 bases; unmatched junction bases: 9. CDR3 DNA sequence: TGTGCCGCGCGAGCGGGAGACCCCTCCTACAATGAGCAGTTCTTC. As protein: CAARAGDPSYNEQFF.

The chain joins TRBV13 to TRBJ2-7; 12 bases align to TRBD2. Germline CDR1 PRHDT, CDR2 FYEKMQ (reference sequence). V dropped 5 bases and J dropped 0; count of bases not matched to a gene: 8. This CDR3 comprises 17 residues. In DNA form, the CDR3 reads TGTGCCAGCAGCCGCCGGACTAGCGGGGAGAGCTCCTACGAGCAGTACTTC. Amino acids: CASSRRTSGESSYEQYF.

This chain connects TRBV12-3 or TRBV12-4 to TRBJ2-3; 13 bases are a match to TRBD2. After removal of 8 bases from V and 2 bases from J, the junction contained 16 bases not matched to a gene. The CDR3 is 19 amino acids. For the CDR3, the DNA is TGTGCCAGCCGAAGACATGGGGGACTAGCGGGGATACTCACAGATACGCAGTATTTT. Its translation is CASRRHGGLAGILTDTQYF.